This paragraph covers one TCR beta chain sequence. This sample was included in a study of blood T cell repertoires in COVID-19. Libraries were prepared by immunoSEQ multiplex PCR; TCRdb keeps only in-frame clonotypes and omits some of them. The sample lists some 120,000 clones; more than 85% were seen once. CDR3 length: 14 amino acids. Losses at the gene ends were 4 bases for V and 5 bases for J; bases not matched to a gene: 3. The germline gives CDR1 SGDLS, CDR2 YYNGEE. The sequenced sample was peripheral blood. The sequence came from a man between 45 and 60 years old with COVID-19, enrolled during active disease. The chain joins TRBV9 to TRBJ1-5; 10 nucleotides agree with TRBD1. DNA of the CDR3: TGTGCCAGCAGCCCAGGACAGGGGGATCAGCCCCAGCATTTT. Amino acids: CASSPGQGDQPQHF.